This T cell receptor (beta chain) appears in the sequencing data of a study of PD-1 blockade in classical Hodgkin lymphoma. Whole-study results and caveats: Compared with healthy donors, newly diagnosed patients reportedly showed lower baseline TCR diversity. Unlike CD8+ TCR diversity, which did not rise significantly by C4D1, CD4+ TCR diversity did. Exclusion removed patients who began nivolumab under 1 year after ASCT.

V shed 4 bases and J shed 5 bases, with 14 bases lying between them. This CDR3 is built from 14 residues. Germline CDR1 reads MNHEY; CDR2 reads SVGAGI. To note about this clone: Its target is not known.

Sequenced by immunoSEQ multiplex PCR; TCRdb stores in-frame clones only, minus some. The table includes approximately 3,800 clones, about 91% detected once. Following autologous stem cell transplantation, relapse occurred in every patient, and exposure to brentuximab vedotin varied. With magnetic negative selection, CD4+ T cells were purified from PBMCs that had been thawed. Complete response, partial response or progressive disease was recorded as best response. This TCR was sampled from a human donor with classical Hodgkin lymphoma. The chain is built from TRBV6-5 and TRBJ1-1; D not certain. The specimen comprised CD4+ T cells from blood, sampled at baseline. CDR3 amino acids: CASSSFTVRTEAFF. As DNA, the CDR3 is TGTGCCAGCAGTTCCTTCACTGTGAGGACTGAAGCTTTCTTT.